One TCR beta chain is described in this entry. Antigen unknown. This sample was included in a study of T cell repertoires in cytomegalovirus infection. TCRdb called the reads again in MiXCR, with one record for every CDR3 protein. The sample has some 590,000 distinct CDR3 sequences; approximately 40% are singletons. The junction had 8 bases not matched to a gene; V was cut back by 3 bases and J by 9 bases. The CDR3 is made up of 13 amino acids. Germline assignment: CDR1 SGHRS and CDR2 YFSETQ. The chain carries TRBV5-1 and TRBJ2-5, with 7 bases that match TRBD1. The clonotype originates from a human donor in good health (CMV status not recorded). Some clones in this sample may be carry-over from other donors' samples. The material was cultured PBMCs, obtained from culture after CMV antigen stimulation. The CDR3 DNA reads TGCGCCAGCAGCTCGGGACAGCTAGGTTCCCAGTACTTC. Translated, it gives CASSSGQLGSQYF.